This entry describes one T cell receptor beta chain. This clonotype has a single count. Its antigen has not been determined. No much larger clonotype is one base removed from it; base qualities were not supplied. A lone read is weak support. The data were taken from a study of blood T cells in healthy people across ages (dated by TCRdb to the mid-2010s). For the study in its entirety: In model experiments, template switching captured roughly one uniquely barcoded TCR beta cDNA molecule for every two T cells. Using deep sequencing normalized with unique cDNA molecular identifiers, the study measured how TCR beta repertoire diversity changes with age. Four age groups were formed from the donors: young (average roughly 15 years), middle-aged (approximately 40), aged (more than 55) and long-lived (82). To avoid experimental bias, donors of different ages were randomly spread across the sequencing lanes. Using the same blood draw, the study looked at two additional independent replicas of 1 million unique cDNA reads for two donors, one aged 18 to 30 and the other aged 80 or older. Broader findings and caveats from the paper: As age increased, observed TCR beta diversity per million T cells dropped in a roughly linear way, and a significant reduction was already evident by age 40. Estimates of total diversity from one million sequenced T cells were regarded as lower bounds and underestimates. There was a strong correlation between observed TCR beta diversity and the percentage of naive T cells measured by flow cytometry. Because the CMV infection status of the donors was unknown, age-related changes in expanded clonotypes may potentially have been confounded. Compared with the aged group, more naive CD4+ T cells, fewer expanded clones and increased TCR diversity were shown by the long-lived group, suggesting age selection. Bulk unsorted PBMC profiling prevented conclusive comparison of naive and antigen-experienced compartments.

The 39 donors, aged roughly 6 to 100 years, were systemically healthy Caucasian individuals from Russia. Ten milliliters of peripheral blood were drawn from each donor into EDTA-treated Vacutainer tubes. PBMCs were isolated by Ficoll-Paque density-gradient centrifugation, with at least 6 million obtained per sample. Trizol reagent was used to extract total RNA from PBMCs, with at least 6 micrograms per sample. For every donor, an aliquot of PBMCs went through flow cytometry to measure the percentages of naive CD45RAhigh/CD27high T cells. Libraries were prepared through 5' RACE. TCRdb lists the instrument as Illumina HiSeq 2500. A second 7 to 11 cycle PCR used a sample-barcoded 5' primer and a J-beta primer mix. Each TCR beta cDNA molecule received a unique molecular identifier from a template-switch 5' adaptor carrying 12 random nucleotides. Each sample yielded at least 3 million CDR3-containing paired-end reads. The Mint cDNA synthesis kit, primed by a TRBC-specific oligonucleotide, was used to synthesize first-strand cDNA from all RNA. After uracil-DNA glycosylase treatment, a first 18-cycle PCR used universal primers M1SS and BC2_uni_R on all cDNA. The original methods were these. Normalization of each sample was performed by random selection of 1 million high-quality reads, each carrying a distinct molecular identifier. Reads sharing molecular identifiers were discarded rather than binned into consensus sequences. CDR3 identification, clonotype clustering and error correction used MiTCR with a Q25 quality threshold and the strictest error-elimination algorithm. A nonparametric unseen species model with Euler transformation was used to estimate lower-bound total TCR beta diversity. The public sequencing data were trimmed at Q25 with fastp and processed into clonotypes with MiXCR by TCRdb, which kept only in-frame beta chains. Every CDR3 protein is listed once, alongside the most common genes and DNA of its rows. TCRdb's processing, not the authors', yielded these V and J calls. The sample table contains around 750,000 distinct CDR3 sequences; only one count was recorded for 53% of them. The ten biggest clones cover about 42% of the sample.

Sequencing input: blood. This receptor was identified in an elderly man in good health.

At the DNA level, the sequence is TGTGCCAGCAGTTACTCCGGGACCAGAGGTACGCAGTATTTT. Its protein product is CASSYSGTRGTQYF. Here the chain combines TRBV6-2 or TRBV6-3 and TRBJ2-3; the D gene may be TRBD1 or TRBD2, since each aligns over 5 bases. The V end loses 0 bases and the J end loses 8 bases, and a stretch of 12 bases separates them. The cysteine opens and the phenylalanine closes a CDR3 of 14 amino acids. Left in the record is the CDR3 DNA by itself, 42 bases read in frame from the first base. The germline V gene gives CDR1 as MNHEY and CDR2 as SVGEGT.